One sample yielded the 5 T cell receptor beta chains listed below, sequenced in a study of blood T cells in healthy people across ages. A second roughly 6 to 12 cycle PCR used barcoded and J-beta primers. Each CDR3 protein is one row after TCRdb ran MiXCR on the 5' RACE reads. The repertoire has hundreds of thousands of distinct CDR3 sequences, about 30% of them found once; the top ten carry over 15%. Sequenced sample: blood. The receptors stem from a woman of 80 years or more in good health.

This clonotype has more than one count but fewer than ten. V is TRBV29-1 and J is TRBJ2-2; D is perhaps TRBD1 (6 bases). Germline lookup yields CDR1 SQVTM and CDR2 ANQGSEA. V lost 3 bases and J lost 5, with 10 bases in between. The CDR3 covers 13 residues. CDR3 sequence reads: CSVDPRGTGELFF. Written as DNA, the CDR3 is TGCAGCGTTGACCCAAGGGGGACCGGGGAGCTGTTTTTT.

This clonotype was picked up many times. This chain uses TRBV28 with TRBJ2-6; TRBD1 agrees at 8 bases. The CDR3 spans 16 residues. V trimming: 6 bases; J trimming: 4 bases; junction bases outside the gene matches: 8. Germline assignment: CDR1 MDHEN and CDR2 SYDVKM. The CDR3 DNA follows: TGTGCCAGCAGGGGGGACAGGAAGACAGGGGCCAACGTCCTGACTTTC. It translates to CASRGDRKTGANVLTF.

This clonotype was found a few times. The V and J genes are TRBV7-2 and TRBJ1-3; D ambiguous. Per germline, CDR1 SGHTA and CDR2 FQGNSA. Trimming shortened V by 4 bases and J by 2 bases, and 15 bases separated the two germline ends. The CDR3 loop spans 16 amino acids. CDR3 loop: CASSSEVLRPGNTIYF. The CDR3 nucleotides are TGTGCCAGCAGCTCTGAGGTGTTGAGGCCTGGAAACACCATATATTTT.

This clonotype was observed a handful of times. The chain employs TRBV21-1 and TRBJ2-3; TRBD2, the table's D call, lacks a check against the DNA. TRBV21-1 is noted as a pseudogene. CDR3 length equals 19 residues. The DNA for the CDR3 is TGTGCCAGCAGCAAACCAACCACGGCAGCGGGGGGGAAAACAGATACGCAGTATTTT. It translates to CASSKPTTAAGGKTDTQYF.

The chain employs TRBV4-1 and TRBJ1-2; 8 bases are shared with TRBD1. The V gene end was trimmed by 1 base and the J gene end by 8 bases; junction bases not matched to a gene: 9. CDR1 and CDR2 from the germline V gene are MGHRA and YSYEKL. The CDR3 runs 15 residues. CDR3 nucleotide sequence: TGCGCCAGCAGCCAAGTTTGGCAGGGGGCGGGCGGCTACACCTTC. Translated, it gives CASSQVWQGAGGYTF.